The source of this T cell receptor beta chain is a study of T cells in severe cutaneous drug reactions. Study at large: Patients in acute or recovery stage gave blister fluids/cells and PBMC.

CDR3 length: 17 amino acids. Per germline, CDR1 SQVTM and CDR2 ANQGSEA. Findings of the study overall: TRBV12-4 use rose strongly in carbamazepine-induced Stevens-Johnson syndrome or toxic epidermal necrolysis, averaging about 33% in blister cells and 4.5% to 6.5% in PBMC.

TCR subtype-specific primers in iRepertoire multiplex PCR prepared libraries for bulk and single-cell sequencing. With the multiplex PCR reads reprocessed, TCRdb shows one record per CDR3 protein and no DNA. The table for this sample gives some 9,900 distinct CDR3 sequences. About this clonotype itself: Its antigen is currently unknown.

The patients sequenced had a carbamazepine-induced Stevens-Johnson syndrome or toxic epidermal necrolysis reaction. This sequence was found in a human donor with Stevens-Johnson syndrome, a severe cutaneous drug reaction. The chain has TRBV29-1 and TRBJ2-3; the D call of TRBD2 rests on TCRdb alone, since no DNA is present to check it. The sample taken for sequencing was cells from a skin blister. CDR3 sequence reads: CSANRGGLGSSTDTQYF.